A single sample is the source of the 26 T cell receptor beta chains below, sequenced in a study of T cell repertoires in cytomegalovirus infection. Antigens of these TCRs are unknown. A single record per CDR3 protein comes from TCRdb applying MiXCR to the reads. This sample has approximately 990,000 distinct CDR3 sequences; around 31% occur once, and the top ten carry around 15%. The material was cultured CD8+ T cells from PBMCs, obtained from culture after CMV antigen stimulation. The receptors derive from a human donor in good health (CMV status not recorded). Some clones in this sample may be carry-over from other donors' samples.

V usage is TRBV6-5 and J usage is TRBJ1-2; D may be TRBD1 (5 bases). CDR1 and CDR2 from the germline V gene are MNHEY and SVGAGI. Trimming removed 0 bases from V and 1 base from J, with 9 bases in between. CDR3 length: 15 residues. The CDR3 loop reads CASSYSADINYGYTF. CDR3 bases: TGTGCCAGCAGTTACTCGGCGGACATTAACTATGGCTACACCTTC.

This clonotype appeared a few times. The chain uses TRBV7-6 and TRBJ2-6; D uncertain. Germline V gene data show CDR1 as SGHVS and CDR2 as FNYEAQ. V lost 8 bases and J 4 bases, leaving 15 bases between the germline ends. CDR3 size: 15 residues. The CDR3 spells CASLAWGDGANVLTF. CDR3 in DNA: TGTGCCAGCCTCGCATGGGGTGACGGGGCCAACGTCCTGACTTTC.

The rearrangement uses TRBV7-6 and TRBJ2-5; D is perhaps TRBD2 (6 bases). Germline lookup yields CDR1 SGHVS and CDR2 FNYEAQ. This CDR3 spans 16 amino acids. The V and J ends lost 5 bases and 0 bases respectively, with 16 bases between them. The DNA of the CDR3 is TGTGCCAGCAGCGTAGAGTCGGGGGTATACCAAGAGACCCAGTACTTC. Translation: CASSVESGVYQETQYF.

The chain links TRBV14 to TRBJ1-2; possible D gene TRBD1, 6 bases. Trimming pared 4 bases from V and 4 bases from J, leaving 16 bases between. Germline assignment: CDR1 SGHDN and CDR2 FVKESK. The CDR3 is 15 amino acids. CDR3 loop: CASSPGAARGYGYTF. The CDR3, as DNA: TGTGCCAGCAGCCCGGGGGCAGCCAGGGGCTATGGCTACACCTTC.

This clonotype was picked up a small number of times. The chain couples TRBV10-1 to TRBJ2-7; possible D gene TRBD1, 5 bases. The V gene's germline CDR1 is WNHNN and CDR2 SYGVQD (reference sequence). The CDR3 runs 15 residues. With 3 bases removed from V and 2 bases from J, the gap between germline ends came to 14 bases. The CDR3 is CASSDNPGSAYEQYF. In DNA, the CDR3 is TGCGCCAGCAGTGATAACCCAGGGTCAGCCTACGAGCAGTACTTC.

Many counts were recorded for this clonotype. The rearrangement joins TRBV7-8 to TRBJ2-3, with D perhaps matching TRBD2 (6 bases). Trimming cost V 4 bases and J 2 bases, with 10 bases left between them. Germline values: CDR1 SGHVS, CDR2 FQNEAQ. This CDR3 has 14 amino acids. CDR3 residues: CASSSGLNTDTQYF. The CDR3 region has the DNA TGTGCCAGCAGCTCAGGACTAAACACAGATACGCAGTATTTT.

A few counts support this clonotype. The V and J genes are TRBV7-6 and TRBJ2-3; D is unclear. CDR1 and CDR2 from the germline V gene are SGHVS and FNYEAQ. This CDR3 is built from 13 residues. The V and J ends lost 5 bases and 6 bases respectively, with 12 bases between them. The CDR3 protein is CASSLTLWDTQYF. In DNA form, the CDR3 reads TGTGCCAGCAGCCTTACGCTGTGGGATACGCAGTATTTT.

This clonotype has ten or more counts. The rearrangement uses TRBV27 and TRBJ1-1; a possible D gene is TRBD1 (5 bases). The CDR3 spans 14 residues. Trimming left V 6 bases short and J 0 bases short, with 11 bases between. The germline gives CDR1 MNHEY, CDR2 SMNVEV (reference sequence). CDR3: CASSPGLMNTEAFF. CDR3 DNA: TGTGCCAGCAGCCCGGGACTCATGAACACTGAAGCTTTCTTT.

Only a few counts were recorded for this clonotype. The rearrangement uses TRBV4-1 and TRBJ1-1; D is possibly TRBD1 (5 bases). The V gene's germline CDR1 is MGHRA and CDR2 YSYEKL. The CDR3 runs to 14 residues. Trimming left V 1 base short and J 5 bases short, with 11 bases between. CDR3 sequence: CASSQGSKGTEAFF. Here the CDR3 DNA reads TGCGCCAGCAGCCAAGGATCCAAGGGGACTGAAGCTTTCTTT.

This clonotype was seen more than once but under ten times. The J gene is TRBJ1-1, the V gene TRBV24-1, with no clear D. The V end lost 9 bases, the J end lost 2 bases, and 12 bases lay between the germline ends. The germline V gene encodes CDR1 KGHDR and CDR2 SFDVKD. The CDR3 covers 13 residues. This CDR3 reads CATGGLDNTEAFF. DNA for the CDR3: TGTGCCACCGGAGGGTTGGATAACACTGAAGCTTTCTTT.

The chain employs TRBV6-5 and TRBJ2-5, with 8 bases matching TRBD1. The CDR3 runs to 16 residues. Germline CDR1 MNHEY, CDR2 SVGAGI. V gave up 2 bases and J gave up 1 base; unmatched junction bases: 6. CDR3 bases: TGTGCCAGCAGTTACAATGACAGGGGCTTCCAAGAGACCCAGTACTTC. Encoded protein: CASSYNDRGFQETQYF.

This clonotype was picked up many times. V and J are TRBV7-2 and TRBJ1-1; D remains unclear. CDR3 length: 15 amino acids. CDR1 and CDR2 (germline): SGHTA, FQGNSA. V shed 0 bases and J shed 3 bases, with 11 bases lying between them. The CDR3 protein is CASSLAYRKDTEAFF. In DNA form, the CDR3 reads TGTGCCAGCAGCTTAGCATACCGAAAGGACACTGAAGCTTTCTTT.

The chain carries TRBV29-1 and TRBJ1-2; perhaps TRBD1 as D (6 bases). V was clipped by 6 bases and J by 1 base, with 9 bases between them. The length of the CDR3 is 12 residues. CDR1 SQVTM and CDR2 ANQGSEA come from the germline V gene. The CDR3 bases are TGCAGCGTCGTGGACAGTAACTATGGCTACACCTTC. This sequence encodes CSVVDSNYGYTF.

The chain links TRBV11-1 to TRBJ1-1; 7 bases map to TRBD1. The J segment lost 5 bases and the V segment lost 5 bases, leaving 8 bases of the junction unmatched. Germline V gene data show CDR1 as SGHAT and CDR2 as FQDESV (reference sequence). The CDR3 extends over 14 amino acids. CDR3 amino acids: CASSVRGRRTEAFF. CDR3 in DNA: TGTGCCAGCAGCGTCAGGGGGAGGAGGACTGAAGCTTTCTTT.

This clonotype has more than one count but fewer than ten. This chain connects TRBV19 to TRBJ1-5; D uncertain. CDR3 length equals 13 residues. V gave up 6 bases and J gave up 0 bases, with 6 bases separating them. Germline CDR1 is LNHDA and CDR2 is SQIVND (reference sequence). The DNA of the CDR3 is TGTGCCAGTAGGAGGAGTAGCAATCAGCCCCAGCATTTT. This gives the protein CASRRSSNQPQHF. The whole variable domain, filled in from reference TRBV19 and TRBJ1-5, reads DGGITQSPKYLFRKEGQNVTLSCEQNLNHDAMYWYRQDPGQGLRLIYYSQIVNDFQKGDIAEGYSVSREKKESFPLTVTSAQKNPTAFYLCASRRSSNQPQHFGDGTRLSIL.

This clonotype was observed at least ten times. This chain joins TRBV7-8 and TRBJ2-5; 11 nucleotides line up with TRBD2. J gave up 5 bases and V 5 bases, and 16 bases lay outside the gene matches. This CDR3 is built from 18 residues. CDR1 and CDR2 (germline): SGHVS, FQNEAQ. The CDR3 loop reads CASSPMVASGGYSETQYF. CDR3 DNA: TGTGCCAGCAGCCCTATGGTGGCTAGCGGGGGGTATTCGGAGACCCAGTACTTC.

This clonotype was counted at least ten times. CDR3 protein: CASSHLAGQNSYEQYF. The DNA of the CDR3 is TGTGCCAGCAGCCATTTGGCGGGACAGAATTCCTACGAGCAGTACTTC. The chain carries TRBV7-8 and TRBJ2-7, with D possibly being TRBD1 (7 bases). The CDR3 runs to 16 residues. V lost 5 bases and J lost 1, with 18 bases in between. Germline V gives CDR1 SGHVS, CDR2 FQNEAQ.

The V gene is TRBV4-3, the J gene TRBJ2-1, with 7 bases lining up with TRBD2. In germline, CDR1 is LGHNA, CDR2 YSLEER. V lost 1 base and J lost 8; bases outside the gene matches: 2. The CDR3 sequence is 13 residues long. The chain's CDR3 is CASSQGGGDEQFF. The DNA for the CDR3 is TGCGCCAGCAGCCAAGGTGGGGGGGATGAGCAGTTCTTC.

V usage is TRBV5-8 and J usage is TRBJ2-7; 11 bases line up with TRBD1. Germline V gives CDR1 SGHTS, CDR2 YDEGEE. The trim removed 2 bases at V and 2 bases at J, leaving 6 bases unmatched. This CDR3 spans 16 amino acids. Here the CDR3 reads CASSLLAGQGAYEQYF. The DNA for the CDR3 is TGTGCCAGCAGCTTATTGGCGGGACAGGGGGCCTACGAGCAGTACTTC.

This clonotype was observed a few times. This chain links TRBV6-5 with TRBJ2-7; 8 bases agree with TRBD1. The V segment lost 6 bases and the J segment 3 bases; nucleotides outside the gene matches: 7. There are 14 residues in the CDR3. Germline V lookup: CDR1 MNHEY, CDR2 SVGAGI. The CDR3 spells CASSLTGAIYEQYF. In DNA, the CDR3 is TGTGCCAGCAGCCTGACAGGGGCGATCTACGAGCAGTACTTC.

This clonotype was observed at least ten times. This chain uses TRBV7-8 with TRBJ1-2; D is possibly TRBD1 (6 bases). Trimming cost V 5 bases and J 5 bases, with 21 bases left between them. The CDR3 contains 16 residues. Germline V gene lookup returns CDR1 SGHVS and CDR2 FQNEAQ. As DNA, the CDR3 is TGTGCCAGCAGCCTCCGGGACATCTTTACCGGATATGGCTACACCTTC. This translates into CASSLRDIFTGYGYTF. The whole variable domain, remainder taken from reference TRBV7-8 and TRBJ1-2, is GAGVSQSPRYKVAKRGQDVALRCDPISGHVSLFWYQQALGQGPEFLTYFQNEAQLDKSGLPSDRFFAERPEGSVSTLKIQRTQQEDSAVYLCASSLRDIFTGYGYTFGSGTRLTVV.

This clonotype occurred a few times. A much larger clone lies a single base off, so this may be a read error. The chain combines TRBV6-1 with TRBJ1-1; perhaps TRBD1 as D (5 bases). CDR1 is MNHNS and CDR2 is SASEGT in the germline V gene. V was trimmed by 6 bases and J by 7 bases, leaving 6 bases between them. The CDR3 is 10 residues long. The CDR3 DNA is TGTGCCAGCAGAGGGGTTGAAGCTTTCTTT. It is translated as CASRGVEAFF.

The chain links TRBV5-5 to TRBJ1-6; unclear D gene. V was pared by 4 bases and J by 10 bases, with 15 bases between. This CDR3 is built from 14 residues. Germline V gives CDR1 SGHKS, CDR2 YYEKEE (reference sequence). The CDR3 region has the DNA TGTGCCAGCAGCCCGGACTGGTCTTGGTCACCCCTCCACTTT. Protein sequence: CASSPDWSWSPLHF.

V is TRBV6-2 or TRBV6-3 and J is TRBJ1-5; the D gene is possibly TRBD1 (6 bases). The germline gives CDR1 MNHEY, CDR2 SVGEGT. The CDR3 is 12 amino acids. The ends were cut back, 6 bases at V and 13 bases at J, with 16 bases in the middle. The CDR3 nucleotides read TGTGCCAGCAGACCTCTCGTGGGGGCTCAGCATTTT. The encoded protein is CASRPLVGAQHF.

This clonotype was seen a few times. The chain is built from TRBV2 and TRBJ1-2, with TRBD1 matching over 9 bases. Unmatched junction bases numbered 3, after V lost 6 bases and J lost 7 bases. The germline gives CDR1 SNHLY, CDR2 FYNNEI. This CDR3 is built from 12 residues. The CDR3 protein is CASRGTGFGYTF. The CDR3 DNA follows: TGTGCCAGCAGGGGGACAGGGTTTGGCTACACCTTC.

This rearrangement joins TRBV20-1 to TRBJ2-2, with D possibly being TRBD2 (5 bases). Between the trimmed V and J ends, which lost 6 bases and 1 base, there was a span of 15 bases. CDR1 is DFQATT and CDR2 is SNEGSKA in the germline V gene (reference sequence). The CDR3 totals 15 residues. The CDR3: CSAWPLEGNTGELFF. The CDR3 bases are TGCAGTGCCTGGCCTCTAGAGGGGAACACCGGGGAGCTGTTTTTT.